This T cell receptor (beta chain) was obtained from a study of OX40 agonist ivuxolimab in advanced cancers. Overall study: There were three patients with partial responses, one having hepatocellular carcinoma and two cutaneous melanoma. Whole-study findings and limits: Clonal expansion from baseline to week 6 occurred in both CD4+ and CD8+ T cells.

Sequencing used immunoSEQ multiplex PCR; TCRdb keeps in-frame clones, though not all of them. The sample contains approximately 56,000 clones, more than 85% of which appear only once. The germline gives CDR1 LNHNV, CDR2 YYDKDF (reference sequence). V lost 6 bases and J lost 0; bases outside the gene matches: 2. The CDR3 consists of 13 residues. Notes on this clone: What it binds is not known.

Blood draws occurred at baseline, cycle 4 day 1, and cycle 7 day 1. The receptor's source is an adult with an advanced solid tumor such as melanoma, head and neck, liver or kidney cancer. Sequenced material: CD4+ or CD8+ T cells sorted from blood, taken in a trial of the OX40 agonist ivuxolimab. The chain couples TRBV15 to TRBJ2-7; 7 positions match TRBD2. The chain's CDR3 is CATRGGDSYEQYF. For the CDR3, the DNA is TGTGCCACCAGGGGGGGGGACTCCTACGAGCAGTACTTC.